The rows below give T cell receptor beta chains drawn from one sample of a study of blood T cell repertoires in COVID-19. Sequenced by immunoSEQ multiplex PCR; TCRdb stores in-frame clones only, minus some. The sample lists roughly 99,000 clones, approximately 80% occurring once. The sample taken for sequencing was peripheral blood. All receptors derive from a man aged 65-85 years with acute or convalescent COVID-19. The CDR3 runs from the conserved cysteine through the conserved F or W. Some rows mark clone size as missing; the rest say once, few, many or name a class of expanded clone.

NA,TRBV25-1,CASSEYRQGYTF
NA,TRBV11-1,CASSPGRSPGDTQYF
NA,TRBV7-9,CASSSRGGLGETQYF
once,TRBV12-3/TRBV12-4,CASRSGTLEQFF
NA,TRBV5-1,CASSLGPTGELFF
few,TRBV18,CASSANSYEQYF
once,TRBV5-1,CASSRDTEAFF
NA,TRBV3-1/TRBV3-2,CASSQADGTAAFF
NA,TRBV7-3,CASSLDRVNTEAFF
NA,TRBV11-3,CASSATGDNTEAFF
NA,TRBV15,CATSRDRQGNQPQHF
NA,TRBV7-3,CASSPGQSWGYGYTF
NA,TRBV2,CASSPDRISGNTIYF
NA,TRBV5-5,CASKTSGFSQETQYF
once,TRBV12-3/TRBV12-4,CASRPDSNYGYTF
NA,TRBV6-6,CASSISTGGTGELFF
few,TRBV27,CASSSDRARYNEQFF
NA,TRBV19,CASSSTDWGPGELFF
NA,TRBV7-3,CASSPQMNYGYTF
NA,TRBV7-2,CASKVQENTEAFF
NA,TRBV10-3,CAIKSTGQNTEAFF
NA,TRBV3-1/TRBV3-2,CASSHSAGEQYF
NA,TRBV6-5,CASSTRQGRTGELFF
NA,TRBV7-9,CASSAIYRDTEAFF
NA,TRBV18,CASSLKGKTGQGDYGYTF
NA,TRBV7-2,CASSLGGQEYEQYF
NA,TRBV11-2,CASSSRPGAGGNTGELFF
NA,TRBV12-3/TRBV12-4,CASSLDRGTQYF
NA,TRBV27,CASSLYPLAGVIAEAFF
NA,TRBV3-1/TRBV3-2,CASSQDYFAGGIGSYNSPLHF
NA,TRBV6-5,CASRSTGQGNEKLFF
NA,TRBV7-2,CASSPRQGGSPLHF
once,TRBV5-6,CASSLGYSGAQVTQYF
NA,TRBV7-9,CASSPRRTGAYGYTF
NA,TRBV5-1,CASGQLNTEAFF
NA,TRBV6-5,CASSQQGYEQFF
NA,TRBV7-9,CASSLWTGWANQPQHF
NA,TRBV6-2/TRBV6-3,CASSYGGQSRWEQYF
NA,TRBV10-3,CAISQEGNEQFF
NA,TRBV3-1/TRBV3-2,CASSRGDRESEAFF
NA,TRBV7-9,CASSPTWEGIVVTQYF
few,TRBV19,CASSSLGTGGYDTEAFF
NA,TRBV19,CASSIGASVGTDTQYF
NA,TRBV13,CASSASGTSGREQYF